The 15 T cell receptor beta chains below were found in one sample sequenced in a study of shared clonotypes between healthy human individuals. Libraries were prepared by immunoSEQ multiplex PCR; TCRdb keeps only in-frame clonotypes and omits some of them. The sample yields approximately 980,000 clones, 70% to 85% seen once. The specimen sequenced was memory CD4+ T cells sorted from blood. Subset: CD45RA-negative fraction. The receptors come from a young man in good health.

The CDR3 nucleotides are TGTGCCAGCAGTGTTGGCCAGGGCAATCAGCCCCAGCATTTT. Amino acids: CASSVGQGNQPQHF. The chain links TRBV2 to TRBJ1-5; D ambiguous. V was shortened by 4 bases and J by 2 bases, with 9 bases between the two germline ends. CDR1 is SNHLY and CDR2 is FYNNEI in the germline V gene. This CDR3 is built from 14 residues.

The genes are TRBV29-1 and TRBJ2-3; TRBD1 matches 11 bases. The V gene's germline CDR1 is SQVTM and CDR2 ANQGSEA. CDR3 size: 16 residues. The V gene end was trimmed by 5 bases and the J gene end by 5 bases; junction bases not matched to a gene: 12. The CDR3: CSVSIAGTGGGDTQYF. In DNA form, the CDR3 reads TGCAGCGTTAGTATTGCCGGGACAGGGGGGGGAGATACGCAGTATTTT.

The chain is built from TRBV29-1 and TRBJ2-7; D may match TRBD1 or TRBD2 (5 bases each). Germline V gene lookup returns CDR1 SQVTM and CDR2 ANQGSEA. The CDR3 consists of 15 residues. V gave up 1 base and J gave up 5 bases, with 18 bases separating them. The CDR3 sequence is CSVEGKGQGPHEQYF. DNA for the CDR3: TGCAGCGTTGAAGGAAAGGGCCAGGGACCCCACGAGCAGTACTTC.

This clone was recorded once. The chain is built from TRBV7-9 and TRBJ2-7; 7 bases map to TRBD1. The CDR3 has 15 amino acids. Per the germline V gene, CDR1 is SEHNR and CDR2 is FQNEAQ (reference sequence). The ends lost 3 bases at V and 2 bases at J; junction bases unmatched: 7. CDR3 sequence: CASSFRGQTPYEQYF. DNA of the CDR3: TGTGCCAGCAGCTTTAGGGGGCAAACCCCCTACGAGCAGTACTTC.

The gene calls are TRBV2 and TRBJ1-5; tentative D call: TRBD1 (6 bases). The V gene's germline CDR1 is SNHLY and CDR2 FYNNEI. The ends were cut back, 7 bases at V and 1 base at J, with 11 bases in the middle. The CDR3 has 14 amino acids. This chain's CDR3 is CASNLDRSNQPQHF. The CDR3 bases are TGTGCCAGCAATCTTGACAGGAGCAATCAGCCCCAGCATTTT.

The chain recombines TRBV15 with TRBJ2-7, with D uncertain. The CDR3 loop spans 11 amino acids. Germline V gene data show CDR1 as LNHNV and CDR2 as YYDKDF (reference sequence). V shed 1 base and J shed 6 bases, with 4 bases lying between them. CDR3 amino acids: CATSRGAEQYF. As DNA, the CDR3 is TGTGCCACCAGCAGAGGAGCCGAGCAGTACTTC.

This chain links TRBV6-5 with TRBJ1-5, with D hard to call. The CDR3 extends over 13 amino acids. V dropped 8 bases and J dropped 3 bases, with 11 bases sitting between them. Germline V gene data show CDR1 as MNHEY and CDR2 as SVGAGI. CDR3 nucleotides: TGTGCCAGCGCCGCTCGGTCCAATCAGCCCCAGCATTTT. Its protein product is CASAARSNQPQHF.

CDR3 loop: CASSQPGGAPYGYTF. DNA of the CDR3: TGTGCCAGCAGCCAACCCGGGGGGGCCCCCTATGGCTACACCTTC. The chain has TRBV4-2 and TRBJ1-2; TRBD1 is a possible D gene (6 bases). V dropped 2 bases and J dropped 4 bases, with 14 bases sitting between them. The V gene's germline CDR1 is LGHNA and CDR2 YNFKEQ. This CDR3 contains 15 residues.

J is TRBJ1-2 and V is TRBV28, with unresolved D. Germline V gene data show CDR1 as MDHEN and CDR2 as SYDVKM. The CDR3 is made up of 14 amino acids. With 8 bases removed from V and 1 base from J, the gap between germline ends came to 14 bases. CDR3 DNA sequence: TGTGCCAGCCTCAAGGTAGATAGTAACTATGGCTACACCTTC. This translates into CASLKVDSNYGYTF.

This clone has a count of ten or more. The rearrangement uses TRBV9 and TRBJ2-3, with D perhaps assigned TRBD1 or TRBD2 (5 bases each). Germline V gene sequence: CDR1 SGDLS, CDR2 YYNGEE. The length of the CDR3 is 15 residues. Trimming took 3 bases from V and 2 from J, leaving 13 bases between them. As DNA, the CDR3 is TGTGCCAGCAGCGGGGACCAAGGGCCCACAGATACGCAGTATTTT. The encoded protein is CASSGDQGPTDTQYF. The whole variable domain, remainder taken from reference TRBV9 and TRBJ2-3, is DSGVTQTPKHLITATGQRVTLRCSPRSGDLSVYWYQQSLDQGLQFLIQYYNGEERAKGNILERFSAQQFPDLHSELNLSSLELGDSALYFCASSGDQGPTDTQYFGPGTRLTVL.

J is TRBJ2-1 and V is TRBV6-5, with D perhaps matching TRBD2 (5 bases). Germline lookup yields CDR1 MNHEY and CDR2 SVGAGI. V lost 6 bases, J lost 7 bases, and 16 bases lay in between. The CDR3 length is 14 residues. The CDR3 loop reads CASRRPTLVNEQFF. The CDR3 DNA sequence: TGTGCCAGCAGGCGTCCGACACTAGTAAATGAGCAGTTCTTC.

The chain couples TRBV6-9 to TRBJ2-7; 9 bases match TRBD1. Trimming cost V 6 bases and J 3 bases; bases outside gene matches: 15. CDR3 length equals 17 residues. Germline assignment: CDR1 MNHGY and CDR2 SVAAGI. This CDR3 reads CASSKHRGRPPCYEQYF. The DNA of the CDR3 is TGTGCCAGCAGCAAGCACAGGGGGCGTCCCCCATGCTACGAGCAGTACTTC.

V gene TRBV10-1 combines with J gene TRBJ1-2, with 8 nucleotides matching TRBD1. Germline CDR1 WNHNN, CDR2 SYGVQD (reference sequence). There are 16 residues in the CDR3. Trimming cost V 6 bases and J 10 bases; bases outside gene matches: 19. The DNA for the CDR3 is TGCGCCAGCAGGGAATTCGCGGAGGGGGAGACAGGGGACTACACCTTC. It encodes CASREFAEGETGDYTF.

This chain uses TRBV6-6 with TRBJ1-5, with 8 bases aligning to TRBD1. The length of the CDR3 is 16 residues. With 6 bases clipped from V and 0 bases from J, the junction kept 7 bases outside the gene matches. The germline gives CDR1 MNHNY, CDR2 SVGAGI (reference sequence). The CDR3 is CASRPDRAYSNQPQHF. The CDR3 region has the DNA TGTGCCAGCAGACCGGACAGGGCTTATAGCAATCAGCCCCAGCATTTT.

The rearrangement uses TRBV7-9 and TRBJ2-7, with 9 bases aligning to TRBD2. The germline gives CDR1 SEHNR, CDR2 FQNEAQ (reference sequence). J was trimmed by 5 bases and V by 0 bases; bases with no gene match: 5. The CDR3 length is 15 residues. The CDR3 region is CASSLAGTSSHEQYF. DNA for the CDR3: TGTGCCAGCAGCTTAGCCGGGACTAGCAGCCACGAGCAGTACTTC.